This is a list of T cell receptor beta chains from one sample in a study of cytomegalovirus exposure and HLA in healthy donors. Some clones are missing from TCRdb's copy, which holds only in-frame ones; the method was immunoSEQ multiplex PCR. This sample contains more than 30,000 clones. Sample: PBMCs. These receptors all come from a man aged 35 to 55 in good health and CMV-seropositive. Both conserved end residues are part of each CDR3. D genes are given only for firm matches.

v_call	d_call	j_call	cdr3_aa	cdr3_nt
TRBV5-1	.	TRBJ1-1	CASSIGEAEAFF	TGCGCCAGCAGCATTGGGGAGGCTGAAGCTTTCTTT
TRBV20-1	.	TRBJ2-1	CSARGLAQFF	TGCAGTGCTAGGGGGCTGGCGCAGTTCTTC
TRBV5-1	.	TRBJ2-1	CASSPGSGVVDEQFF	TGCGCCAGCAGCCCCGGGTCAGGGGTGGTCGATGAGCAGTTCTTC
TRBV15	.	TRBJ1-1	CATSTLPYNTEAFF	TGTGCCACCAGCACCCTCCCCTATAACACTGAAGCTTTCTTT
TRBV23-1	.	TRBJ2-5	CASSQPGRGGKETQYF	TGCGCCAGCAGTCAACCCGGCCGGGGTGGCAAGGAGACCCAGTACTTC
TRBV5-1	TRBD2	TRBJ2-1	CASSLASGTRGNEQFF	TGCGCCAGCAGCTTGGCTAGCGGGACCAGAGGGAATGAGCAGTTCTTC
TRBV13	TRBD1	TRBJ2-3	CASSSTGVVRTDTQYF	TGTGCCAGCAGCTCGACAGGGGTAGTGAGGACAGATACGCAGTATTTT
TRBV5-5	TRBD2	TRBJ2-7	CASSLGVLAGVYEQYF	TGTGCCAGCAGCTTGGGGGTGTTAGCGGGAGTGTATGAGCAGTACTTC
TRBV30	TRBD1	TRBJ1-1	CAGDRGMNTEAFF	TGTGCCGGGGACAGGGGGATGAACACTGAAGCTTTCTTT
TRBV4-1	TRBD2	TRBJ2-6	CASSQDRGAGANVLTF	TGCGCCAGCAGCCAAGATCGGGGGGCTGGGGCCAACGTCCTGACTTTC
TRBV11-3	TRBD1	TRBJ1-1	CASSPWTGKTEAFF	TGTGCCAGCAGCCCCTGGACAGGGAAGACTGAAGCTTTCTTT
TRBV7-9	.	TRBJ1-2	CASSLTDRRYTF	TGTGCCAGCAGCTTGACTGACAGACGCTACACCTTC
TRBV7-9	TRBD2	TRBJ2-7	CASSWQREFYEQYF	TGTGCCAGCAGCTGGCAGCGGGAGTTCTACGAGCAGTACTTC
TRBV11-2	.	TRBJ2-3	CASNPFSTDTQYF	TGTGCCAGCAACCCTTTTAGTACAGATACGCAGTATTTT
TRBV5-8	.	TRBJ1-4	CASSAWEGGTNEKLFF	TGTGCCAGCAGCGCCTGGGAGGGGGGGACTAATGAAAAACTGTTTTTT
TRBV19	TRBD2	TRBJ2-7	CASRRLAGSYEQYF	TGTGCCAGTAGACGACTAGCAGGGTCCTACGAGCAGTACTTC
TRBV25-1	.	TRBJ2-3	CASSVFSTQYF	TGTGCCAGCAGTGTATTTAGTACGCAGTATTTT
TRBV7-9	.	TRBJ1-6	CASRPDLKNSPLHF	TGTGCCAGCAGGCCGGACTTAAAAAATTCACCCCTCCACTTT
TRBV18	.	TRBJ1-2	CASSPPTQGSYGYTF	TGTGCCAGCTCACCCCCTACACAGGGATCCTATGGCTACACCTTC
TRBV6-1	TRBD2	TRBJ2-1	CASSASGRPNNEQFF	TGTGCCAGCAGTGCGAGCGGGAGGCCCAACAATGAGCAGTTCTTC
TRBV19	TRBD1	TRBJ1-2	CASKEGANYGYTF	TGTGCCAGTAAAGAGGGGGCCAACTATGGCTACACCTTC
TRBV5-6	.	TRBJ1-2	CASSITMYRAANYGYTF	TGTGCCAGCAGCATTACGATGTACAGGGCTGCTAACTATGGCTACACCTTC
TRBV30	TRBD1	TRBJ1-2	CAWSAGTGSGYTF	TGTGCCTGGAGTGCAGGGACAGGGTCAGGCTACACCTTC
TRBV6-4	TRBD2	TRBJ2-1	CASSDSSGSYNEQFF	TGTGCCAGCAGTGACTCTAGCGGGAGCTACAATGAGCAGTTCTTC
TRBV4-2	TRBD2	TRBJ2-2	CASSQGLAGGNTGELFF	TGTGCCAGCAGCCAGGGACTAGCGGGAGGGAACACCGGGGAGCTGTTTTTT
TRBV28	TRBD1	TRBJ2-7	CASSSGQGNYEQYF	TGTGCCAGCTCTTCGGGACAGGGGAACTACGAGCAGTACTTC
TRBV18	TRBD1	TRBJ1-2	CASSPSPTGENYGYTF	TGTGCCAGCTCACCCTCCCCGACAGGGGAAAACTATGGCTACACCTTC
TRBV5-1	.	TRBJ1-4	CASSPGERGAKLFF	TGCGCCAGCAGCCCTGGGGAGCGGGGGGCAAAACTGTTTTTT
TRBV30	TRBD1	TRBJ1-2	CAWSGGTDENYGYTF	TGTGCCTGGAGTGGAGGGACAGATGAGAACTATGGCTACACCTTC
TRBV5-1	TRBD1	TRBJ2-7	CASSSSPQGAYEQYF	TGCGCCAGCAGCTCCTCCCCACAGGGGGCCTACGAGCAGTACTTC
TRBV9	TRBD2	TRBJ2-1	CASTSGGVYNEQFF	TGTGCCAGCACGAGTGGGGGGGTGTATAATGAGCAGTTCTTC
TRBV7-7	.	TRBJ2-7	CASARGTTLGHEQYF	TGTGCTAGCGCAAGGGGGACTACCCTGGGCCACGAGCAGTACTTC
TRBV5-1	TRBD1	TRBJ2-2	CASSWGQGGGELFF	TGCGCCAGCAGCTGGGGACAGGGTGGCGGGGAGCTGTTTTTT
TRBV4-3	.	TRBJ2-3	CASSPNLFDRDTQYF	TGCGCCAGCAGCCCCAACCTTTTTGATAGAGATACGCAGTATTTT
TRBV11-2	.	TRBJ1-2	CASSSYGQPTFTF	TGTGCCAGCAGCTCTTACGGACAGCCCACTTTCACCTTC
TRBV5-1	.	TRBJ2-2	CASSRTVPPNTGELFF	TGCGCCAGCAGCCGGACAGTCCCACCGAACACCGGGGAGCTGTTTTTT
TRBV4-3	TRBD1	TRBJ1-4	CASSQEDTGDEKLFF	TGCGCCAGCAGCCAAGAAGATACAGGGGATGAAAAACTGTTTTTT
TRBV5-1	.	TRBJ1-1	CASSLEGRVTEAFF	TGCGCCAGCAGCTTGGAGGGCAGGGTCACTGAAGCTTTCTTT
TRBV6-5	TRBD2	TRBJ2-1	CASSRGLAGGEQFF	TGTGCCAGCAGTCGAGGACTAGCGGGAGGTGAGCAGTTCTTC
TRBV5-1	.	TRBJ1-6	CASSDPTGGRNSPLHF	TGCGCCAGCAGCGACCCCACGGGGGGGCGTAATTCACCCCTCCACTTT
TRBV7-2	TRBD2	TRBJ2-7	CAGSLGTSGTDEQYF	TGTGCCGGCAGCCTCGGGACTAGCGGGACCGACGAGCAGTACTTC
TRBV18	.	TRBJ1-5	CASSPVQGVNQPQHF	TGTGCCAGCTCACCCGTACAGGGTGTCAATCAGCCCCAGCATTTT
TRBV7-8	.	TRBJ2-2	CASSLSTGELFF	TGTGCCAGCAGCTTGAGCACCGGGGAGCTGTTTTTT
TRBV19	TRBD1	TRBJ2-2	CASRLGTGWVVEELFF	TGTGCCAGTAGACTCGGGACAGGGTGGGTTGTGGAGGAGCTGTTTTTT
TRBV29-1	.	TRBJ2-1	CSVSGSPEEQFF	TGCAGCGTGAGCGGCTCCCCGGAGGAGCAGTTCTTC
TRBV6-4	TRBD1	TRBJ1-2	CASIRDREPNYGYTF	TGTGCCAGCATACGGGACAGGGAGCCTAACTATGGCTACACCTTC
TRBV5-1	TRBD1	TRBJ2-1	CASSLGTATYNEQFF	TGCGCCAGCAGCTTAGGGACAGCAACCTACAATGAGCAGTTCTTC
TRBV7-2	.	TRBJ1-3	CATKPGSAGNTIYF	TGTGCCACTAAACCGGGGTCAGCTGGAAACACCATATATTTT